This paragraph covers one T cell receptor (beta chain) sequence. The table came from immunoSEQ multiplex PCR; TCRdb's copy has only in-frame clones and leaves some out. The sample carries about 220,000 clones, less than 85% recorded once. The data were obtained in a study of blood T cell repertoires in COVID-19. Study in general: Sites across the United States, Italy and Spain contributed samples from acute and convalescent COVID-19.

This receptor was identified in a woman aged 65 to 85 with acute or convalescent COVID-19. The sample was peripheral blood.

Here the CDR3 reads CASSLSGGSTDTQYF. In nucleotides, the CDR3 is TGCGCCAGCAGTTTAAGCGGGGGAAGCACAGATACGCAGTATTTT. J is TRBJ2-3 and V is TRBV5-1; 8 positions match TRBD2. Germline assignment: CDR1 SGHRS and CDR2 YFSETQ. CDR3 size: 15 residues. J gave up 0 bases and V 5 bases, and 5 bases lay outside the gene matches.